This T cell receptor (beta chain) was sequenced in a study of shared T cell receptors in the human thymus. Assay used: immunoSEQ multiplex PCR; TCRdb lists only in-frame clones, some missing. The sample carries some 660,000 clones, 80% to 90% recorded once. CDR1 is MGHDK, CDR2 SYGVNS, per germline. Trimming removed 2 bases from V and 3 bases from J; junction bases left unmatched: 7. The CDR3 is made up of 15 amino acids. This same sample was also part of a study on human thymus T cells.

The sequenced material came from thymocytes. The chain couples TRBV25-1 to TRBJ2-7, with TRBD1 matching 7 bases. This receptor was identified in a boy under three years old with a congenital heart defect. In DNA form, the CDR3 reads TGTGCCAGCAGTGAAGGCCAGGGGGATTTCTACGAGCAGTACTTC. Translating gives CASSEGQGDFYEQYF.